This T cell receptor beta chain was obtained from a study of patients and donors after allogeneic stem cell transplantation. TCRdb reprocessed the RT-PCR reads with MiXCR, giving one entry per CDR3 protein. This table holds approximately 140,000 distinct CDR3 sequences, about a third found once. The receptor's source is a human donor who was either an allogeneic HSCT recipient or a stem cell or donor lymphocyte infusion donor (not recorded which). It is not recorded whose cells these are; they may come from a transplant donor. The specimen was blood, either unsorted or a sorted T cell fraction (not recorded which).

CDR3 in amino acids: CASRQGGLGPQHF. The CDR3, as DNA: TGTGCCAGCAGGCAAGGGGGCCTCGGGCCCCAGCATTTT. The chain is built from TRBV6-2 or TRBV6-3 and TRBJ1-5, with 7 bases aligning to TRBD1. The V and J ends lost 6 bases and 9 bases, in that order; junction bases with no gene match: 8. The length of the CDR3 is 13 residues. Germline V gene data show CDR1 as MNHEY and CDR2 as SVGEGT.